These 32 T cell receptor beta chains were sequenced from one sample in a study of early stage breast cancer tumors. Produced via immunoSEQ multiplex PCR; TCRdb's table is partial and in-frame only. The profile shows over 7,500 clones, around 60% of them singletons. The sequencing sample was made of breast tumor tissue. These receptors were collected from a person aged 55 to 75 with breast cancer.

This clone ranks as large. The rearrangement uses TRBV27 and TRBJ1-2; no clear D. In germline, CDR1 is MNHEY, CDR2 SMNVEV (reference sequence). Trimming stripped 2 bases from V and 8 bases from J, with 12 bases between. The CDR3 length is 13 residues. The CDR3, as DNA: TGTGCCAGCAGTTTAAACCCACACCAAGGCTACACCTTC. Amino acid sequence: CASSLNPHQGYTF.

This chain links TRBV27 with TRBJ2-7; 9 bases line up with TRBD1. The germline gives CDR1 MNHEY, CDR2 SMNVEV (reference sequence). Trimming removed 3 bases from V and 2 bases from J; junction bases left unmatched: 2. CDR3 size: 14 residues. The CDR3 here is CASSFGTGTYEQYF. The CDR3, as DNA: TGTGCCAGCAGTTTCGGGACAGGGACCTACGAGCAGTACTTC.

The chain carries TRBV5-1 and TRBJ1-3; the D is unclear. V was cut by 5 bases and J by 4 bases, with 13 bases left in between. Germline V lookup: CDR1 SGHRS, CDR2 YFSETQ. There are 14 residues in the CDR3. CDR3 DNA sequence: TGCGCCAGCAGGTTAGAGAACGCAGGAAACACCATATATTTT. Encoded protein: CASRLENAGNTIYF.

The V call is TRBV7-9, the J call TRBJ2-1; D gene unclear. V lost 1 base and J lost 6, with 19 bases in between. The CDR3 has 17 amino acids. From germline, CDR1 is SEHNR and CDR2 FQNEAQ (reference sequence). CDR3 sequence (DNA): TGTGCCAGCAGCTTAGTCCCTGGGATGTGGAGTCCCAATGAGCAGTTCTTC. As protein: CASSLVPGMWSPNEQFF.

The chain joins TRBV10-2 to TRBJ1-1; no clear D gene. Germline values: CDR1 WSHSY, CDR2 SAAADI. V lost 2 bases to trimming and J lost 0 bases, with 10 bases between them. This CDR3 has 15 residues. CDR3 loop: CASSERGMMNTEAFF. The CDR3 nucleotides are TGCGCCAGCAGTGAGCGAGGGATGATGAACACTGAAGCTTTCTTT.

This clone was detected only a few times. The CDR3 DNA follows: TGTGCCAGCAGCCCGGGACAGGTCCTTTACGAGCAGTACTTC. This translates into CASSPGQVLYEQYF. The chain employs TRBV7-8 and TRBJ2-7, with 8 bases identical to TRBD1. CDR1 is SGHVS, CDR2 FQNEAQ, per germline. The CDR3 runs to 14 residues. V was clipped by 5 bases and J by 4 bases; unmatched bases: 7.

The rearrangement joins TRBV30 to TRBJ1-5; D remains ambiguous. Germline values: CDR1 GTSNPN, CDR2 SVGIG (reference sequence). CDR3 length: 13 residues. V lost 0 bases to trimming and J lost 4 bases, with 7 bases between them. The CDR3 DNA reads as TGTGCCTGGAGTGTAAGAGAGAATCAGCCCCAGCATTTT. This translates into CAWSVRENQPQHF.

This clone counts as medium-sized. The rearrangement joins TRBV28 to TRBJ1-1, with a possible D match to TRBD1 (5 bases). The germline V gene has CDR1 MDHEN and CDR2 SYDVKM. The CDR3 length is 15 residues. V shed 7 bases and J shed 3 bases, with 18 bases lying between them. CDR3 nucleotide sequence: TGTGCCAGCAAACCCCCCGGGGCACTCCACACTGAAGCTTTCTTT. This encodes CASKPPGALHTEAFF.

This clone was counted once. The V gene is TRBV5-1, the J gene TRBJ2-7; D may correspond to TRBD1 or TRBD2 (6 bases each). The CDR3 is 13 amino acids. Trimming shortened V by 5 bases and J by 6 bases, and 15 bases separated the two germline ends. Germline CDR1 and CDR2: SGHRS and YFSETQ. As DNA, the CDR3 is TGCGCCAGCAGTCTGCCGTCGGGGGCCGAGCAGTACTTC. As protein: CASSLPSGAEQYF.

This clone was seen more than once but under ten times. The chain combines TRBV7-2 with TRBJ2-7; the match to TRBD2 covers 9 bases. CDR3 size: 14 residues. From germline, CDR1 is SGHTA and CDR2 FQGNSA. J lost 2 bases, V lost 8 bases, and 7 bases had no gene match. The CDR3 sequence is CASSRAGGPYEQYF. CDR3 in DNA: TGTGCCAGCTCCCGAGCGGGGGGACCCTACGAGCAGTACTTC.

This CDR3 reads CAYALLADRGANVLTF. CDR3 sequence (DNA): TGTGCCTACGCGCTACTAGCGGATCGGGGGGCCAACGTCCTGACTTTC. The gene calls are TRBV30 and TRBJ2-6, with 8 nucleotides matching TRBD2. The V and J ends lost 7 bases and 4 bases, in that order; junction bases with no gene match: 12. This CDR3 contains 16 residues. Germline V gene lookup returns CDR1 GTSNPN and CDR2 SVGIG (reference sequence).

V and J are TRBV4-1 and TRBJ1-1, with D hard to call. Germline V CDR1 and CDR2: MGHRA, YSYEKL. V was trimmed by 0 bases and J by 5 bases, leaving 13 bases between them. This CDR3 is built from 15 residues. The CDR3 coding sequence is TGCGCCAGCAGCCAAGAATCTAACGGGAGGACTGAAGCTTTCTTT. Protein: CASSQESNGRTEAFF.

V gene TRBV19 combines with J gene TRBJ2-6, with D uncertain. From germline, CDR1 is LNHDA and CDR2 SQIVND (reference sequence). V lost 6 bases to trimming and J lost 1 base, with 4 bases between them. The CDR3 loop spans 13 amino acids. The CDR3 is CASSPSGANVLTF. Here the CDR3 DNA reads TGTGCCAGTAGCCCTTCTGGGGCCAACGTCCTGACTTTC.

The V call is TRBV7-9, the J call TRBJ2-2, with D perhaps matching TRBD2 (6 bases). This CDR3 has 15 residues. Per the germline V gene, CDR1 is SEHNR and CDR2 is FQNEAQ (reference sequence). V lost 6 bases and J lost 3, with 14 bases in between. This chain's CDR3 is CASSHKTSHTGELFF. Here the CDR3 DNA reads TGTGCCAGCAGTCATAAAACTAGCCACACCGGGGAGCTGTTTTTT.

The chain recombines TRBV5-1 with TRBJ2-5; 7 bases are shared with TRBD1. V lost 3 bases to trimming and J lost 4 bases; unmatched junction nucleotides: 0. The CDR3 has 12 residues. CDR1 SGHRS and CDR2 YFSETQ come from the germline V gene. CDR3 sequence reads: CASSYRGETQYF. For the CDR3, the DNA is TGCGCCAGCAGCTACAGGGGAGAGACCCAGTACTTC.

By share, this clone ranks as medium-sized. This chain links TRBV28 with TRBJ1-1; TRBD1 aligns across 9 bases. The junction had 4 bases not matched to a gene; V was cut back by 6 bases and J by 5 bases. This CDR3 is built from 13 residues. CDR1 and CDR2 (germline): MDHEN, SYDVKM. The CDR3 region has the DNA TGTGCCAGCAGCCGGGACAGGGTAACTGAAGCTTTCTTT. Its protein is CASSRDRVTEAFF.

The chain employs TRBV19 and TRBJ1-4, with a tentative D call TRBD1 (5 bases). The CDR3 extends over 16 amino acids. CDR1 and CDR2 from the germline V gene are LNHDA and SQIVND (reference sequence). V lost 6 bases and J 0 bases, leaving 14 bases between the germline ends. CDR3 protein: CASRISAGATNEKLFF. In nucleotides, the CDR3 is TGTGCCAGTAGAATCTCGGCGGGGGCAACTAATGAAAAACTGTTTTTT.

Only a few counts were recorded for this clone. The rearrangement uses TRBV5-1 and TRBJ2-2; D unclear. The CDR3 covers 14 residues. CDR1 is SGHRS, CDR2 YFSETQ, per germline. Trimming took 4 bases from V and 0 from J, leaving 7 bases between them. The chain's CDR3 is CASSRISNTGELFF. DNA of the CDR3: TGCGCCAGCAGCCGGATTTCGAACACCGGGGAGCTGTTTTTT.

In nucleotides, the CDR3 is TGTGCCAGTAGTATTCAACCTCCCGGGACAGGGACCGGGGAGCTGTTTTTT. Protein product: CASSIQPPGTGTGELFF. This chain uses TRBV19 with TRBJ2-2; 9 positions agree with TRBD1. The CDR3 covers 17 residues. V lost 3 bases, J lost 5 bases, and 10 bases stayed unmatched. Germline assignment: CDR1 LNHDA and CDR2 SQIVND (reference sequence).

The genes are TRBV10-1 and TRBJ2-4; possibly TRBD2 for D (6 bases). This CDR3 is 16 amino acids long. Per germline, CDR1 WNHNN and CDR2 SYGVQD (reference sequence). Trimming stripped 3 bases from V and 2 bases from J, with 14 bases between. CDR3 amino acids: CASSDGRDDTKNIQYF. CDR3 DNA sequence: TGCGCCAGCAGTGATGGGCGGGATGACACCAAAAACATTCAGTACTTC.

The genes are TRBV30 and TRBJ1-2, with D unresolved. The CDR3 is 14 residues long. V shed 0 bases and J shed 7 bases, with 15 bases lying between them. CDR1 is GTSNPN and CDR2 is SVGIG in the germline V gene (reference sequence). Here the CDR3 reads CAWSVRGSLGGYTF. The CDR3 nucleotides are TGTGCCTGGAGTGTACGAGGATCCCTAGGTGGCTACACCTTC. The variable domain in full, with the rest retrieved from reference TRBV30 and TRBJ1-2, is SQTIHQWPATLVQPVGSPLSLECTVEGTSNPNLYWYRQAAGRGLQLLFYSVGIGQISSEVPQNLSASRPQDRQFILSSKKLLLSDSGFYLCAWSVRGSLGGYTFGSGTRLTVV.

CDR3 in amino acids: CASSADRRNNSPLHF. CDR3 nucleotide sequence: TGTGCCAGCTCAGCCGACAGGAGGAACAATTCACCCCTCCACTTT. J is TRBJ1-6 and V is TRBV18; D may be TRBD1 (6 bases). The CDR3 sequence is 15 residues long. Germline V gives CDR1 KGHSH, CDR2 LQKENI. Trimming removed 5 bases from V and 7 bases from J, with 15 bases in between.

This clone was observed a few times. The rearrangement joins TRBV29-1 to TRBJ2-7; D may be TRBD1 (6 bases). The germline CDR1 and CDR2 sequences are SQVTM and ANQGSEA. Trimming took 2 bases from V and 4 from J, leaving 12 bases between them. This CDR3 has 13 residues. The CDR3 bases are TGCAGCGTTGAAACAGGGATGGGATACGAGCAGTACTTC. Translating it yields CSVETGMGYEQYF.

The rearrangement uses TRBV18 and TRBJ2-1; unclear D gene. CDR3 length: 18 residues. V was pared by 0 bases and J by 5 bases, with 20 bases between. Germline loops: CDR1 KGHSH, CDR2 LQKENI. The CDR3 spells CASSPPLQPERPNNEQFF. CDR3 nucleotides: TGTGCCAGCTCACCACCGTTACAGCCCGAAAGGCCCAACAATGAGCAGTTCTTC.

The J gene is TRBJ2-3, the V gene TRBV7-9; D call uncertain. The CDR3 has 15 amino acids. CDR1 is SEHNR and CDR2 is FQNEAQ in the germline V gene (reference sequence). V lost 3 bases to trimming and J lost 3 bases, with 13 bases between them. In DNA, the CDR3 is TGTGCCAGCAGCTTCCTTCTGGCCAGAACAGATACGCAGTATTTT. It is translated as CASSFLLARTDTQYF.

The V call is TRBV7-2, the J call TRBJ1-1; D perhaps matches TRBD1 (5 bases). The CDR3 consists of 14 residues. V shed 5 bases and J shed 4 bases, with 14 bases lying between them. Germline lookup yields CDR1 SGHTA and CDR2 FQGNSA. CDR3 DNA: TGTGCCAGCAGCGGTCAGGGCTCGGGCACTGAAGCTTTCTTT. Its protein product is CASSGQGSGTEAFF.

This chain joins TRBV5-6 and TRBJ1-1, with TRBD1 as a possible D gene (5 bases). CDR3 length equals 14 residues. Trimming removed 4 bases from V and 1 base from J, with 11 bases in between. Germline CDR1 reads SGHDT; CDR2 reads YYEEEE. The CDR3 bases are TGTGCCAGCAGCCCGACAGCAAAGAACACTGAAGCTTTCTTT. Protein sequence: CASSPTAKNTEAFF.

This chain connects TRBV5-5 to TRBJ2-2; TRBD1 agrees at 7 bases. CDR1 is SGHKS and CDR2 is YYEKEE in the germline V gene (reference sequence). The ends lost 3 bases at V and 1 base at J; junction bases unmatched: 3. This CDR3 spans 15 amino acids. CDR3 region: CASSSRTGNTGELFF. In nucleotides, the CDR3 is TGTGCCAGCAGCTCCCGGACAGGGAACACCGGGGAGCTGTTTTTT.

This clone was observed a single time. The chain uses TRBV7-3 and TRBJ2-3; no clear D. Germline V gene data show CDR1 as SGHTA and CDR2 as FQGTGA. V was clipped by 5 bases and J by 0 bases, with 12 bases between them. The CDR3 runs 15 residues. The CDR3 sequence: CASSPSGISTDTQYF. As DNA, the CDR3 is TGTGCCAGCAGCCCCTCAGGAATTAGCACAGATACGCAGTATTTT.

In DNA form, the CDR3 reads TGCGCCAGCAGCTCCCAGCGGGACACAGATACGCAGTATTTT. Translated: CASSSQRDTDTQYF. This sequence joins TRBV5-1 and TRBJ2-3, with 7 bases identical to TRBD2. V lost 3 bases, J lost 2 bases, and 3 bases stayed unmatched. Germline lookup yields CDR1 SGHRS and CDR2 YFSETQ. This CDR3 has 14 residues.

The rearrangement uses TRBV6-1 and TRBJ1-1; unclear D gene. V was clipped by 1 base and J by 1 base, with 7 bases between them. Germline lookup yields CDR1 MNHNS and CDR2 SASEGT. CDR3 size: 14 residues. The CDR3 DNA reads TGTGCCAGCAGTGAAGGGTCGGAGAACACTGAAGCTTTCTTT. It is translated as CASSEGSENTEAFF.

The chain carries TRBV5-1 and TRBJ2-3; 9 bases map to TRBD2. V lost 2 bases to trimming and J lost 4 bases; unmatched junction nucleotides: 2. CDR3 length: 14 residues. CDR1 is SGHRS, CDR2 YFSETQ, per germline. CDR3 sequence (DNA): TGCGCCAGCAGCTTAGCGGGGGGCCCAGATACGCAGTATTTT. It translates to CASSLAGGPDTQYF.